The 24 T cell receptor beta chains below all came from one sample that was sequenced in a study of regulatory T cells in long-lasting Graves disease. For TCR beta, libraries came from iRepertoire HTBI primers and Arm-PCR of CDR3 regions. TCRdb re-called the multiplex PCR reads with MiXCR, one entry per CDR3 protein. The table has under 300,000 distinct CDR3 sequences, around 21% seen once. Indicated time point: newly diagnosed GD, antithyroid drugs for less than 3 months. From RNA extracted from PBMCs, the TCR library was made. The starting material was peripheral blood mononuclear cells (PBMCs), obtained at new diagnosis, from a patient treated with antithyroid drugs. These receptors were obtained from a female donor with Graves disease.

The chain employs TRBV19 and TRBJ1-5, with D perhaps matching TRBD1 (6 bases). Germline V gene lookup returns CDR1 LNHDA and CDR2 SQIVND (reference sequence). The CDR3 is made up of 13 amino acids. Trimming took off 8 bases at V and 5 bases at J, with 13 bases between the two ends. DNA of the CDR3: TGTGCCAGTTCTCCAGGGGTCTATCAGCCCCAGCATTTT. Its translation: CASSPGVYQPQHF. Looking up the rest from reference TRBV19 and TRBJ1-5 gives the full variable domain: DGGITQSPKYLFRKEGQNVTLSCEQNLNHDAMYWYRQDPGQGLRLIYYSQIVNDFQKGDIAEGYSVSREKKESFPLTVTSAQKNPTAFYLCASSPGVYQPQHFGDGTRLSIL.

This clonotype has at least ten counts. The chain uses TRBV3-1 and TRBJ1-1; D is unclear. There are 14 residues in the CDR3. Germline V gene sequence: CDR1 LGHDT, CDR2 YNNKEL (reference sequence). V was trimmed by 4 bases and J by 0 bases, leaving 9 bases between them. CDR3 loop: CASSRDIMNTEAFF. CDR3 sequence (DNA): TGTGCCAGCAGCCGAGACATCATGAACACTGAAGCTTTCTTT.

This clonotype was seen at least ten times. The rearrangement joins TRBV7-3 to TRBJ2-3; D gene uncertain. The CDR3 contains 13 residues. Between the trimmed V and J ends, which lost 4 bases and 2 bases, there was a span of 7 bases. Germline V gives CDR1 SGHTA, CDR2 FQGTGA. DNA for the CDR3: TGTGCCAGCAGCTCTTACAACACAGATACGCAGTATTTT. Amino acids: CASSSYNTDTQYF.

This clonotype was counted ten times or more. The genes are TRBV7-9 and TRBJ2-3; 11 nucleotides line up with TRBD1. Germline V gene data show CDR1 as SEHNR and CDR2 as FQNEAQ (reference sequence). The V segment lost 4 bases and the J segment 0 bases; nucleotides outside the gene matches: 6. The CDR3 spans 17 residues. The DNA of the CDR3 is TGTGCCAGCAGCTCTCGGACAGGGGGCTTGAGCACAGATACGCAGTATTTT. Translated, it gives CASSSRTGGLSTDTQYF.

The V and J genes are TRBV20-1 and TRBJ2-7; TRBD2 aligns across 11 bases. This CDR3 has 14 amino acids. CDR1 is DFQATT and CDR2 is SNEGSKA in the germline V gene (reference sequence). Trimming took 5 bases from V and 4 from J; bases not matched to a gene: 7. CDR3 sequence (DNA): TGCAGTGCTCAGTCTCGGACTAGCGGGTACGAGCAGTACTTC. It encodes CSAQSRTSGYEQYF.

This clonotype was detected many times. The V call is TRBV3-1, the J call TRBJ2-1; no clear D gene. The length of the CDR3 is 13 residues. CDR1 and CDR2 (germline): LGHDT, YNNKEL (reference sequence). V lost 1 base to trimming and J lost 10 bases, with 11 bases between them. The CDR3 sequence is CASSQGTTREQFF. CDR3 DNA: TGTGCCAGCAGCCAAGGGACCACCAGGGAGCAGTTCTTC.

J is TRBJ2-2 and V is TRBV19; D may match TRBD1 or TRBD2 (5 bases each). V was trimmed by 1 base and J by 3 bases, leaving 15 bases between them. The germline V gene encodes CDR1 LNHDA and CDR2 SQIVND (reference sequence). CDR3 length: 17 amino acids. The CDR3: CASSIGGWTRDTGELFF. CDR3 DNA sequence: TGTGCCAGTAGTATAGGGGGGTGGACAAGGGACACCGGGGAGCTGTTTTTT. Filled out from reference TRBV19 and TRBJ2-2, the complete variable domain reads DGGITQSPKYLFRKEGQNVTLSCEQNLNHDAMYWYRQDPGQGLRLIYYSQIVNDFQKGDIAEGYSVSREKKESFPLTVTSAQKNPTAFYLCASSIGGWTRDTGELFFGEGSRLTVL.

This clonotype was seen more than once but under ten times. The V call is TRBV18, the J call TRBJ2-1; TRBD1 might be the D (6 bases). The V end was cut by 8 bases, the J end by 5 bases, with 13 bases between. The CDR3 is made up of 13 amino acids. In germline, CDR1 is KGHSH, CDR2 LQKENI. Here the CDR3 DNA reads TGTGCCAGCCCACTGGGACAAAACAATGAGCAGTTCTTC. This translates into CASPLGQNNEQFF.

On this clonotype itself: A read error may explain this, as a much larger clone is one base away. This sequence joins TRBV20-1 and TRBJ1-3; D is undetermined. The germline V and J ends were trimmed by 2 bases and 1 base, with 6 bases remaining between them. This CDR3 comprises 13 residues. The germline V gene encodes CDR1 DFQATT and CDR2 SNEGSKA (reference sequence). The CDR3 DNA sequence: TGCAGTGCTAGATGGGGTTCTGGAAACACCATATATTTT. Protein sequence: CSARWGSGNTIYF.

At least ten counts were recorded for this clonotype. The CDR3 coding sequence is TGTGCCAGCAGCTTGACTGCCAGGTACAGGGAGACCCAGTACTTC. Translation: CASSLTARYRETQYF. V is TRBV7-9 and J is TRBJ2-5, with a weak D call TRBD1 (5 bases). Trimming shortened V by 3 bases and J by 5 bases, and 16 bases separated the two germline ends. The length of the CDR3 is 15 residues. Germline V gene lookup returns CDR1 SEHNR and CDR2 FQNEAQ (reference sequence).

This clonotype was found many times. The chain recombines TRBV20-1 with TRBJ2-7, with 15 bases matching TRBD2. Trimming at V came to 4 bases and at J to 6 bases, leaving 10 bases not matched to a gene. CDR3 length: 16 residues. The germline CDR1 and CDR2 sequences are DFQATT and SNEGSKA (reference sequence). The CDR3: CSAIHPGLAGGREQYF. The CDR3 DNA reads TGCAGTGCTATTCACCCAGGACTAGCGGGAGGGCGCGAGCAGTACTTC.

The table lists this clonotype with many counts. The chain employs TRBV5-1 and TRBJ2-3; TRBD1 matches 10 bases. CDR1 is SGHRS, CDR2 YFSETQ, per germline. The CDR3 length is 16 residues. Trimming cost V 0 bases and J 6 bases; bases outside gene matches: 7. Here the CDR3 reads CASSLDGTGDGDTQYF. Written as DNA, the CDR3 is TGCGCCAGCAGCTTGGATGGGACAGGGGATGGGGATACGCAGTATTTT.

In its sample, this clonotype was seen many times. The V gene is TRBV10-2, the J gene TRBJ1-3; D ambiguous. Germline CDR1 is WSHSY and CDR2 is SAAADI. The V and J ends lost 6 bases and 0 bases respectively, with 6 bases between them. The CDR3 has 13 amino acids. The CDR3 region is CASRSSSGNTIYF. The CDR3, as DNA: TGCGCCAGCAGAAGCAGCTCTGGAAACACCATATATTTT.

Ten or more counts support this clonotype. CDR3 protein: CASSPRTGGNNEQFF. CDR3 sequence (DNA): TGTGCCAGCAGCCCCCGGACGGGTGGTAACAATGAGCAGTTCTTC. The J gene is TRBJ2-1, the V gene TRBV4-2; unclear D gene. The ends were cut back, 4 bases at V and 5 bases at J, with 15 bases in the middle. The CDR3 loop spans 15 amino acids. Per the germline V gene, CDR1 is LGHNA and CDR2 is YNFKEQ.

This clonotype was detected ten times or more. This chain connects TRBV14 to TRBJ2-1; D possibly corresponds to TRBD2 (7 bases). This CDR3 is 17 amino acids long. V lost 5 bases and J lost 8, with 25 bases in between. Germline V gene data show CDR1 as SGHDN and CDR2 as FVKESK. CDR3 sequence: CASSKQSGTREVYEQFF. Here the CDR3 DNA reads TGTGCCAGCAGCAAGCAATCCGGGACACGGGAGGTATATGAGCAGTTCTTC.

On this clonotype itself: A much larger clonotype is one base distant, so this may be a read error. The chain links TRBV6-9 to TRBJ1-1; D gene uncertain. The CDR3 has 12 amino acids. Germline V gene lookup returns CDR1 MNHGY and CDR2 SVAAGI. CDR3 loop: CAATAPNTGAFF. CDR3 DNA sequence: TGTGCCGCAACAGCTCCGAACACTGGAGCTTTCTTT.

Many counts were recorded for this clonotype. V usage is TRBV12-3 or TRBV12-4 and J usage is TRBJ1-5; D is ambiguous. The CDR3 extends over 11 amino acids. V gave up 3 bases and J gave up 8 bases, with 5 bases separating them. CDR3 coding DNA: TGTGCCAGCAGTTTTCGGGAGCCCCAGCATTTT. Translation gives CASSFREPQHF.

This clonotype was counted ten times or more. This sequence joins TRBV2 and TRBJ2-4; D gene ambiguous. CDR3 length: 15 amino acids. Germline CDR1 reads SNHLY; CDR2 reads FYNNEI. V was trimmed by 10 bases and J by 0 bases, leaving 16 bases between them. The chain's CDR3 is CATTRAVLAKNIQYF. Here the CDR3 DNA reads TGTGCCACCACCCGGGCAGTTCTAGCCAAAAACATTCAGTACTTC.

This clonotype has more than one count but fewer than ten. A much larger clone lies one base from this, so it may be a read error. The CDR3 reads CACSDRQGWNEQFF. In DNA, the CDR3 is TGTGCCTGCAGCGATAGACAGGGGTGGAATGAGCAGTTCTTC. The chain links TRBV6-1 to TRBJ2-1, with 8 bases aligning to TRBD1. This CDR3 region has 14 residues. Germline V lookup: CDR1 MNHNS, CDR2 SASEGT.

This clonotype was counted many times. The chain couples TRBV10-2 to TRBJ2-1, with 8 nucleotides matching TRBD2. The CDR3 runs to 14 residues. V lost 6 bases to trimming and J lost 10 bases; unmatched junction nucleotides: 11. The V gene's germline CDR1 is WSHSY and CDR2 SAAADI. The CDR3 nucleotides are TGCGCCAGCAGCCCCCTTGGGACTAGTAACGAGCAGTTCTTC. This codes for CASSPLGTSNEQFF.

Ten or more counts support this clonotype. V is TRBV18 and J is TRBJ2-1; no firm D call. CDR3 length: 15 residues. Germline V lookup: CDR1 KGHSH, CDR2 LQKENI. V lost 6 bases and J lost 3, with 15 bases in between. The CDR3 spells CASSLSALSYNEQFF. The DNA of the CDR3 is TGTGCCAGCTCCCTTAGTGCCTTAAGCTACAATGAGCAGTTCTTC. Together with reference TRBV18 and TRBJ2-1, the CDR3 gives the full variable domain: NAGVMQNPRHLVRRRGQEARLRCSPMKGHSHVYWYRQLPEEGLKFMVYLQKENIIDESGMPKERFSAEFPKEGPSILRIQQVVRGDSAAYFCASSLSALSYNEQFFGPGTRLTVL.

This clonotype was observed many times. CDR3 amino acids: CASSVTGGNTDTQYF. The CDR3 DNA reads as TGTGCCAGCAGCGTCACAGGGGGGAACACAGATACGCAGTATTTT. The chain employs TRBV9 and TRBJ2-3; TRBD1 matches 8 bases. Germline V gene sequence: CDR1 SGDLS, CDR2 YYNGEE. The CDR3 contains 15 residues. V lost 2 bases, J lost 2 bases, and 4 bases stayed unmatched.

In its sample, this clonotype was seen many times. This chain connects TRBV12-3 or TRBV12-4 to TRBJ2-5; no clear D gene. The end of the DNA fits TRBJ2-1 better, so the J call may be wrong. The CDR3 contains 12 residues. CDR3 nucleotide sequence: TGTGCCAGCAGTCCAACTTGGGATGAGCAGTTCTTC. It is translated as CASSPTWDEQFF.

This clonotype was seen many times. The chain has TRBV7-2 and TRBJ2-3; D not certain. The CDR3 has 15 amino acids. Germline CDR1 is SGHTA and CDR2 is FQGNSA. The V and J ends lost 1 base and 2 bases respectively, with 10 bases between them. CDR3 nucleotide sequence: TGTGCCAGCAGCTTAGGTAGAACACACACAGATACGCAGTATTTT. Residues: CASSLGRTHTDTQYF.